The 9 T cell receptor beta chains reported below all come from one sample, sequenced in a study of blood T cell repertoires in COVID-19. Profiling relied on immunoSEQ multiplex PCR, and the TCRdb table lists in-frame clones only, not all of them. The sample holds about 410,000 clones, around nine tenths seen once. Input material: peripheral blood. These receptors were obtained from a woman in her thirties or forties with COVID-19, enrolled during active disease.

The rearrangement joins TRBV7-2 to TRBJ2-7, with D possibly matching TRBD1 (5 bases). V lost 4 bases and J 2 bases, leaving 9 bases between the germline ends. The CDR3 consists of 13 residues. Germline CDR1 is SGHTA and CDR2 is FQGNSA. CDR3 in DNA: TGTGCCAGCAGCTCCAGACAGACCTACGAGCAGTACTTC. This gives the protein CASSSRQTYEQYF. Looking up the rest from reference TRBV7-2 and TRBJ2-7 gives the full variable domain: GAGVSQSPSNKVTEKGKDVELRCDPISGHTALYWYRQSLGQGLEFLIYFQGNSAPDKSGLPSDRFSAERTGGSVSTLTIQRTQQEDSAVYLCASSSRQTYEQYFGPGTRLTVT.

The chain couples TRBV29-1 to TRBJ1-4, with 9 bases fitting TRBD1. The CDR3 is 13 residues long. Germline values: CDR1 SQVTM, CDR2 ANQGSEA. With V trimmed by 6 bases and J by 8 bases, 7 bases remained unmatched. The CDR3 sequence: CSVWTGAGEKLFF. The DNA for the CDR3 is TGCAGCGTCTGGACAGGGGCTGGAGAAAAACTGTTTTTT.

The V call is TRBV3-1 (or the pseudogene TRBV3-2), the J call TRBJ1-2, with D possibly matching TRBD1 (6 bases). Germline CDR1 is LGHDT and CDR2 is YNNKEL (reference sequence). Between the trimmed V and J ends, which lost 4 bases and 8 bases, there was a span of 17 bases. The CDR3 runs to 14 residues. CDR3: CASSLTGRGVGYTF. The CDR3 DNA reads TGTGCCAGCAGCCTTACAGGGAGAGGAGTCGGCTACACCTTC.

The rearrangement uses TRBV7-2 and TRBJ2-3, with D perhaps TRBD2 (6 bases). The germline CDR1 and CDR2 sequences are SGHTA and FQGNSA. The V end lost 4 bases, the J end lost 2 bases, and 13 bases lay between the germline ends. The CDR3 spans 15 residues. This CDR3 reads CASSSEGLITDTQYF. DNA of the CDR3: TGTGCCAGCAGCTCCGAGGGACTGATCACAGATACGCAGTATTTT. Together with reference TRBV7-2 and TRBJ2-3, the CDR3 gives the full variable domain: GAGVSQSPSNKVTEKGKDVELRCDPISGHTALYWYRQSLGQGLEFLIYFQGNSAPDKSGLPSDRFSAERTGGSVSTLTIQRTQQEDSAVYLCASSSEGLITDTQYFGPGTRLTVL.

This rearrangement joins TRBV3-1 (or the pseudogene TRBV3-2) to TRBJ1-1; no firm D call. This CDR3 region has 16 residues. Looked up from germline, CDR1 is LGHDT and CDR2 is YNNKEL (reference sequence). Trimming stripped 0 bases from V and 2 bases from J, with 13 bases between. Here the CDR3 reads CASSQDLGTFNTEAFF. CDR3 coding DNA: TGTGCCAGCAGCCAAGATTTGGGCACCTTCAACACTGAAGCTTTCTTT.

CDR3 amino acids: CASSTGDRVGPYEQYF. The DNA for the CDR3 is TGTGCCAGTAGTACGGGGGACAGGGTGGGTCCCTACGAGCAGTACTTC. The rearrangement uses TRBV19 and TRBJ2-7; 9 bases fit TRBD1. The germline gives CDR1 LNHDA, CDR2 SQIVND (reference sequence). This CDR3 comprises 16 residues. With 4 bases clipped from V and 2 bases from J, the junction kept 9 bases outside the gene matches. Drawing the rest from reference TRBV19 and TRBJ2-7, the complete variable domain is DGGITQSPKYLFRKEGQNVTLSCEQNLNHDAMYWYRQDPGQGLRLIYYSQIVNDFQKGDIAEGYSVSREKKESFPLTVTSAQKNPTAFYLCASSTGDRVGPYEQYFGPGTRLTVT.

Written as DNA, the CDR3 is TGTGCCAGCAGCTACCCGGGGGACCTACGACCCTACGAGCAGTACTTC. Amino acid sequence: CASSYPGDLRPYEQYF. This rearrangement joins TRBV7-2 to TRBJ2-7, with TRBD2 as a possible D gene (6 bases). The ends were cut back, 4 bases at V and 2 bases at J, with 18 bases in the middle. The CDR3 extends over 16 amino acids. Per the germline V gene, CDR1 is SGHTA and CDR2 is FQGNSA.

The rearrangement links TRBV7-3 to TRBJ2-2; tentative D call: TRBD1 (5 bases). V lost 5 bases and J 7 bases, leaving 20 bases between the germline ends. Per germline, CDR1 SGHTA and CDR2 FQGTGA. There are 16 residues in the CDR3. The DNA of the CDR3 is TGTGCCAGCAGCCTAGGTCCAGGGTGGTTTGACGGGGAGCTGTTTTTT. Its protein product is CASSLGPGWFDGELFF.

The chain couples TRBV6-2 or TRBV6-3 to TRBJ1-2; 7 positions match TRBD1. Germline assignment: CDR1 MNHEY and CDR2 SVGEGT. The length of the CDR3 is 16 residues. With V trimmed by 4 bases and J by 1 base, 9 bases remained unmatched. DNA of the CDR3: TGTGCCAGCAGTTCCCCGAGGACAGGACTTAACTATGGCTACACCTTC. This encodes CASSSPRTGLNYGYTF.